The rows below give T cell receptor beta chains drawn from one sample of a study of PD-L1 blockade in urothelial cancer. Produced via immunoSEQ multiplex PCR; TCRdb's table is partial and in-frame only. The sample holds nearly 45,000 clones, almost 85% seen once. Source: PBMCs, taken around atezolizumab (anti-PD-L1) treatment. The receptors stem from a man aged 60 to 69 with urothelial cancer. The CDR3 runs from the conserved cysteine through the conserved F or W. Each record gives: V gene, J gene, CDR3 protein.

>TRBV28|TRBJ1-5
CASRAYSNQPQHF
>TRBV2|TRBJ1-4
CASKAGIAANEKLFF
>TRBV28|TRBJ2-7
CASRREGSGLYEQYF
>TRBV11-2|TRBJ2-2
CASSLVSLAANTGELFF
>TRBV19|TRBJ1-6
CASSARTGTSSYNSPLHF
>TRBV11-2|TRBJ1-1
CASSLMLTGAEAFF
>TRBV2|TRBJ2-2
CATKDGLAGGGELFF
>TRBV7-6|TRBJ1-6
CASSLEGQGNSPLHF
>TRBV29-1|TRBJ1-2
CSVEEGAYGYTF
>TRBV9|TRBJ1-1
CASSLGGYGTEAFF
>TRBV27|TRBJ1-1
CASSFRQARPEAFF
>TRBV5-1|TRBJ2-6
CASSLYGGQRHSGANVLTF
>TRBV5-1|TRBJ2-3
CASSLEGAGDTQYF
>TRBV7-2|TRBJ2-7
CASSLAVSGLTEQYF
>TRBV9|TRBJ1-2
CASSWTKTGNDGYTF